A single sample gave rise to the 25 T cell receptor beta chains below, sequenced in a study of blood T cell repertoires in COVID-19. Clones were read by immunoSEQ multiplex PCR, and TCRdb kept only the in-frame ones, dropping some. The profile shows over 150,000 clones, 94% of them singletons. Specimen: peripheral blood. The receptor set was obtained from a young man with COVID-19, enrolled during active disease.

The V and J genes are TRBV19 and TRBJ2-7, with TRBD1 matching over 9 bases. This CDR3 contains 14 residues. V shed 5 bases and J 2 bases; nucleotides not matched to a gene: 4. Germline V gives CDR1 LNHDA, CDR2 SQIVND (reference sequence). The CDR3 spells CASSAGTGTYEQYF. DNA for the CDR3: TGTGCCAGTAGTGCCGGGACAGGGACCTACGAGCAGTACTTC.

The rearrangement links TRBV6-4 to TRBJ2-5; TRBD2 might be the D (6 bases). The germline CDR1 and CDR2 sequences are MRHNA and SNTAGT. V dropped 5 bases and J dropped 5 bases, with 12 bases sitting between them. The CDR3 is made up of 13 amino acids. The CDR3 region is CASSRNREETQYF. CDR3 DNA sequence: TGTGCCAGCAGTCGGAACCGGGAGGAGACCCAGTACTTC.

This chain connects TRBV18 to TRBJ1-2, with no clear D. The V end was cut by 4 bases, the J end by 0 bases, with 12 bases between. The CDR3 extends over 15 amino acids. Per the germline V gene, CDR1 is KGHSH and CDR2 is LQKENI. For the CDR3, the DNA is TGTGCCAGCTCACTTGAGGGCTCGGCTAACTATGGCTACACCTTC. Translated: CASSLEGSANYGYTF.

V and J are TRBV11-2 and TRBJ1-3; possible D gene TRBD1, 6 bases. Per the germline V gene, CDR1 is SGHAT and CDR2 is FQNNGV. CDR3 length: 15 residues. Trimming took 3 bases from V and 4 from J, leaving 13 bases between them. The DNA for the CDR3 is TGTGCCAGCAGCTTGGGACACAGGGTCGGAAACACCATATATTTT. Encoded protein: CASSLGHRVGNTIYF.

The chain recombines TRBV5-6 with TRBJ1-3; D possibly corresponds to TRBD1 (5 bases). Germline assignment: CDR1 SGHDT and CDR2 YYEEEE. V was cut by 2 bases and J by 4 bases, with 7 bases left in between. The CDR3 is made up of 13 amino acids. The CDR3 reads CASSLRGGNTIYF. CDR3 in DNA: TGTGCCAGCAGCTTAAGGGGAGGAAACACCATATATTTT.

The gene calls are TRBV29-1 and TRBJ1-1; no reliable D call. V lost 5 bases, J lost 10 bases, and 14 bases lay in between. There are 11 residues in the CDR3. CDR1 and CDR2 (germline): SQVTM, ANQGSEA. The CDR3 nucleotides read TGCAGCGTTACTCCCGGGGAGGGAGCTTTCTTT. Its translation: CSVTPGEGAFF.

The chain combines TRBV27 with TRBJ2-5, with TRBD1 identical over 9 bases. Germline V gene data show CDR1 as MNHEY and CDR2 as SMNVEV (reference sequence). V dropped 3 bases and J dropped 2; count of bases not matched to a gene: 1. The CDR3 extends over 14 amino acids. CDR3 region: CASSFDRGQETQYF. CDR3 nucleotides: TGTGCCAGCAGTTTCGACAGGGGGCAAGAGACCCAGTACTTC.

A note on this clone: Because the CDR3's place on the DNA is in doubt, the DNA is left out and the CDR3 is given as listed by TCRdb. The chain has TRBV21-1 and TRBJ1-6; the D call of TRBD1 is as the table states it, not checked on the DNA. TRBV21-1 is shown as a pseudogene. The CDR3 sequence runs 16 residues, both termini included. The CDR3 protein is CASSRDRVAPGSPLHF.

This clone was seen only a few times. The DNA for the CDR3 is TGTGCCAGCAAGCGGAATGAGCAGTTCTTC. Protein: CASKRNEQFF. This chain connects TRBV6-5 to TRBJ2-1; D is possibly TRBD2 (5 bases). The CDR3 loop spans 10 amino acids. CDR1 and CDR2 (germline): MNHEY, SVGAGI. Trimming left V 7 bases short and J 7 bases short, with 5 bases between.

DNA for the CDR3: TGTGCCAGCAGCTTCGAGACAGATCGGGAGTCTGGCTACACCTTC. Amino acid sequence: CASSFETDRESGYTF. The chain recombines TRBV7-9 with TRBJ1-2; a weak D match, TRBD1 (5 bases). CDR1 SEHNR and CDR2 FQNEAQ come from the germline V gene (reference sequence). V lost 3 bases and J 7 bases, leaving 18 bases between the germline ends. The CDR3 extends over 15 amino acids.

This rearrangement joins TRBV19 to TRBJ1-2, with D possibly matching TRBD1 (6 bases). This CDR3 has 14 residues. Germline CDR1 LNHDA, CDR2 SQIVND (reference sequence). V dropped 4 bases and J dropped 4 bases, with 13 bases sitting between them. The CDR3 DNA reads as TGTGCCAGTAGTACCTTACAGGGAAGCTATGGCTACACCTTC. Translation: CASSTLQGSYGYTF. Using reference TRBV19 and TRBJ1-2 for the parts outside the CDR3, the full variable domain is DGGITQSPKYLFRKEGQNVTLSCEQNLNHDAMYWYRQDPGQGLRLIYYSQIVNDFQKGDIAEGYSVSREKKESFPLTVTSAQKNPTAFYLCASSTLQGSYGYTFGSGTRLTVV.

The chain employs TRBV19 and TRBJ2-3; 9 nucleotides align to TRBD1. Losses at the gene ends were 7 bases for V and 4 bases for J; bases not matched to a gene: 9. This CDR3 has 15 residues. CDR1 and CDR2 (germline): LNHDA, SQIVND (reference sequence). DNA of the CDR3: TGTGCCAGTAACGTTCCGGGACAGGGCCCAGATACGCAGTATTTT. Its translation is CASNVPGQGPDTQYF. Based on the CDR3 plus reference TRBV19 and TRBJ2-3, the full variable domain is DGGITQSPKYLFRKEGQNVTLSCEQNLNHDAMYWYRQDPGQGLRLIYYSQIVNDFQKGDIAEGYSVSREKKESFPLTVTSAQKNPTAFYLCASNVPGQGPDTQYFGPGTRLTVL.

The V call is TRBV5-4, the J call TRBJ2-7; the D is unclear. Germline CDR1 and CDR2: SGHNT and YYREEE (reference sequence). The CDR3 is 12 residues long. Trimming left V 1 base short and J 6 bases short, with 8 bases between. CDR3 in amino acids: CASSLRRGEQYF. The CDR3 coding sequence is TGTGCCAGCAGCTTGCGAAGAGGCGAGCAGTACTTC.

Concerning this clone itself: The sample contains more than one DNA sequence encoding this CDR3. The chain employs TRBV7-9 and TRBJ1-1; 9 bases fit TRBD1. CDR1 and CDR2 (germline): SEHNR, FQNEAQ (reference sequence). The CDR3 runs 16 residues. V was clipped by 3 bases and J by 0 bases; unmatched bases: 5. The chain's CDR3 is CASSFPGQGLNTEAFF. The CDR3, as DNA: TGTGCCAGCAGCTTCCCGGGACAGGGTTTGAACACTGAAGCTTTCTTT.

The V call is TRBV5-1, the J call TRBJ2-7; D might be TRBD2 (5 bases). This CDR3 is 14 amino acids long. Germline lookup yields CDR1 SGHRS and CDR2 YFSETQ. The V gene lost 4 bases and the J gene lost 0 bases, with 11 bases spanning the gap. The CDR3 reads CASSPAAGSYEQYF. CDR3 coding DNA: TGCGCCAGCAGCCCAGCGGCCGGCTCCTACGAGCAGTACTTC.

As DNA, the CDR3 is TGTGCCAGCAGCCAGCTCTCAGCGGGGGGGCCCCCCGCGCAGTATTTT. Protein product: CASSQLSAGGPPAQYF. The chain employs TRBV4-2 and TRBJ2-3; 10 bases align to TRBD2. Unmatched junction bases numbered 13, after V lost 3 bases and J lost 10 bases. Germline V gene sequence: CDR1 LGHNA, CDR2 YNFKEQ. The CDR3 totals 16 residues.

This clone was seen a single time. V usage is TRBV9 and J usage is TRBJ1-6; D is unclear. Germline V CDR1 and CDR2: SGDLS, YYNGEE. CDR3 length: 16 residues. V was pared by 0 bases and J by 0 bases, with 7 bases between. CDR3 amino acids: CASSVGGSSYNSPLHF. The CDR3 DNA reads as TGTGCCAGCAGCGTAGGCGGCAGCTCCTATAATTCACCCCTCCACTTT.

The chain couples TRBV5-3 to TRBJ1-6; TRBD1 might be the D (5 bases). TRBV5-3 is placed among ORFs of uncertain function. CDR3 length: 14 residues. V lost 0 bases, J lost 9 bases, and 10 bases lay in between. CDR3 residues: CARSLVGGTSPLHF. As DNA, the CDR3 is TGTGCCAGAAGCTTGGTGGGGGGGACTTCACCCCTCCACTTT.

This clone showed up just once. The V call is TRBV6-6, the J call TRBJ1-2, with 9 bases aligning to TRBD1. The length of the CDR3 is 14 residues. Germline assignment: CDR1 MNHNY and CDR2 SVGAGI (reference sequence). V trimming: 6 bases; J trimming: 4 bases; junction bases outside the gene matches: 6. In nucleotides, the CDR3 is TGTGCCAGCAGCCTCCGGGACAGGGCCTATGGCTACACCTTC. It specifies CASSLRDRAYGYTF.

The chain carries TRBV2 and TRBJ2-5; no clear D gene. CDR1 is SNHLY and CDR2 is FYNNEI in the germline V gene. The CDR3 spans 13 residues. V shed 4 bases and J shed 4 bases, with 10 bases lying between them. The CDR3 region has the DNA TGTGCCAGCAGTGTACGGGTCCGAGAGACCCAGTACTTC. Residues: CASSVRVRETQYF.

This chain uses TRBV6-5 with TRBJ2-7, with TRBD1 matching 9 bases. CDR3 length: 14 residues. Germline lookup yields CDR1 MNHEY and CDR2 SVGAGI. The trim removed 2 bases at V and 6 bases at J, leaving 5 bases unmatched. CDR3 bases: TGTGCCAGCAGTTACCAGGGACAGGGTTCCGAGCAGTACTTC. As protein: CASSYQGQGSEQYF.

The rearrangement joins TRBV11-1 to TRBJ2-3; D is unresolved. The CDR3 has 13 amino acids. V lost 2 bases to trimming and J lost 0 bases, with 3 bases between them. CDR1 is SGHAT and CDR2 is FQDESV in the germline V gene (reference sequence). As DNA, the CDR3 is TGTGCCAGCAGCTTATCTAGCACAGATACGCAGTATTTT. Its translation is CASSLSSTDTQYF.

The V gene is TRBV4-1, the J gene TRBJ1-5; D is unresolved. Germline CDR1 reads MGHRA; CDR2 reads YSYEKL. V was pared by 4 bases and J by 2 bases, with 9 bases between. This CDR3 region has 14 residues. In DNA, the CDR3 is TGCGCCAGCAGCCTTACGGTTGGCAATCAGCCCCAGCATTTT. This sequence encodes CASSLTVGNQPQHF.

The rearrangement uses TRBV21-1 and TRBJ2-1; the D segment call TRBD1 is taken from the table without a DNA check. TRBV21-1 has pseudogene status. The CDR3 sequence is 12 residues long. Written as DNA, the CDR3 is TGTGCCAGCAGCAATGGGACACTAGGGCAGTTCTTC. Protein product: CASSNGTLGQFF.

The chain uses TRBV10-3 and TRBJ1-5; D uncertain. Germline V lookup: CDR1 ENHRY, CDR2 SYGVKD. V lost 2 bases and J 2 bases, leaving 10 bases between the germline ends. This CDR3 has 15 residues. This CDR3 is CAISERGRGNQPQHF. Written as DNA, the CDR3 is TGTGCCATCAGTGAGCGGGGAAGGGGCAATCAGCCCCAGCATTTT.